The 32 T cell receptor beta chains below come from one sample, sequenced in a study of lymphopenia after photon versus proton radiotherapy. The method was immunoSEQ multiplex PCR; TCRdb's version includes in-frame clones alone and lacks a portion of them. Of 12,000 or so clones listed, about 90% are singletons. This specimen consisted of peripheral blood, obtained from a patient treated with proton-based radiotherapy. Receptor source: a man aged 55 to 70 with pancreatic cancer.

The chain joins TRBV29-1 to TRBJ2-7; D possibly corresponds to TRBD2 (5 bases). The CDR3 totals 12 residues. The germline CDR1 and CDR2 sequences are SQVTM and ANQGSEA. The V and J ends lost 6 bases and 4 bases respectively, with 13 bases between them. Here the CDR3 reads CSVLDPGYEQYF. For the CDR3, the DNA is TGCAGCGTCTTGGACCCGGGGTACGAGCAGTACTTC.

The V gene is TRBV15, the J gene TRBJ2-2, with D tentatively TRBD1 (5 bases). The CDR3 consists of 13 residues. Germline-derived CDR1 and CDR2 are LNHNV and YYDKDF (reference sequence). V gave up 8 bases and J gave up 5 bases, with 12 bases separating them. The CDR3 here is CATGAILTGELFF. CDR3 DNA: TGTGCCACCGGGGCAATCCTTACCGGGGAGCTGTTTTTT.

The rearrangement links TRBV27 to TRBJ2-1; the match to TRBD2 covers 7 bases. This CDR3 contains 14 residues. V was clipped by 8 bases and J by 5 bases; unmatched bases: 9. Germline CDR1 and CDR2: MNHEY and SMNVEV (reference sequence). In nucleotides, the CDR3 is TGTGCCAGCCGCTCGGGACTATGGAACAATGAGCAGTTCTTC. It translates to CASRSGLWNNEQFF.

The rearrangement uses TRBV30 and TRBJ2-1, with 8 bases that match TRBD2. J lost 4 bases, V lost 3 bases, and 8 bases had no gene match. Germline V gene data show CDR1 as GTSNPN and CDR2 as SVGIG (reference sequence). The CDR3 sequence is 15 residues long. CDR3 in amino acids: CAWRLASGSYNEQFF. The CDR3 nucleotides read TGTGCCTGGAGGTTGGCTAGCGGGTCTTACAATGAGCAGTTCTTC.

In its sample, this clone was seen a few times. The chain links TRBV6-5 to TRBJ1-6; the D gene is possibly TRBD1 (5 bases). Germline lookup yields CDR1 MNHEY and CDR2 SVGAGI. The CDR3 has 14 residues. Trimming cost V 4 bases and J 5 bases, with 9 bases left between them. This chain's CDR3 is CASSFQGNNSPLHF. Written as DNA, the CDR3 is TGTGCCAGCAGTTTCCAGGGAAATAATTCACCCCTCCACTTT.

V and J are TRBV11-3 and TRBJ2-6; 7 bases agree with TRBD2. The length of the CDR3 is 17 residues. Germline V gene lookup returns CDR1 SGHNT and CDR2 YENEEA. V dropped 1 base and J dropped 4; count of bases not matched to a gene: 7. CDR3 protein: CASSLVLRETGANVLTF. The CDR3 coding sequence is TGTGCCAGCAGCTTAGTGTTGCGGGAGACCGGGGCCAACGTCCTGACTTTC. Using reference TRBV11-3 and TRBJ2-6 for the parts outside the CDR3, the full variable domain is EAGVVQSPRYKIIEKKQPVAFWCNPISGHNTLYWYLQNLGQGPELLIRYENEEAVDDSQLPKDRFSAERLKGVDSTLKIQPAELGDSAVYLCASSLVLRETGANVLTFGAGSRLTVL.

The chain carries TRBV19 and TRBJ2-1, with 7 nucleotides matching TRBD2. Losses at the gene ends were 5 bases for V and 5 bases for J; bases not matched to a gene: 12. Germline CDR1 LNHDA, CDR2 SQIVND (reference sequence). This CDR3 is built from 16 residues. The CDR3 spells CASSPVAGLVDNEQFF. CDR3 nucleotide sequence: TGTGCCAGTAGTCCGGTAGCGGGTCTGGTAGACAATGAGCAGTTCTTC.

J is TRBJ2-1 and V is TRBV6-1; TRBD2 might be the D (9 bases). The CDR3 has 18 residues. Deletions cut 3 bases from V and 7 bases from J, with 25 bases between. Germline CDR1 is MNHNS and CDR2 is SASEGT. CDR3 sequence: CASSDYRGGLALVNEQFF. The CDR3 region has the DNA TGTGCCAGCAGTGATTACAGGGGGGGACTAGCACTAGTAAATGAGCAGTTCTTC.

This chain uses TRBV6-5 with TRBJ2-1; D is ambiguous. The CDR3 covers 13 residues. V was shortened by 2 bases and J by 5 bases, with 7 bases between the two germline ends. Germline CDR1 reads MNHEY; CDR2 reads SVGAGI. In nucleotides, the CDR3 is TGTGCCAGCAGTTACCTTGCGGACAATGAGCAGTTCTTC. This codes for CASSYLADNEQFF.

The J gene is TRBJ2-5, the V gene TRBV6-1; 11 bases align to TRBD2. This CDR3 has 14 residues. V lost 7 bases to trimming and J lost 2 bases; unmatched junction nucleotides: 3. Per germline, CDR1 MNHNS and CDR2 SASEGT. DNA of the CDR3: TGTGCCAGCACCGGGACTAGCGGACAAGAGACCCAGTACTTC. This codes for CASTGTSGQETQYF.

The V call is TRBV10-3, the J call TRBJ2-7; D ambiguous. Trimming stripped 7 bases from V and 5 bases from J, with 15 bases between. The CDR3 extends over 13 amino acids. The germline V gene has CDR1 ENHRY and CDR2 SYGVKD. CDR3: CAIKGQVHHEQYF. The CDR3 bases are TGTGCCATCAAAGGGCAGGTTCACCACGAGCAGTACTTC.

The chain joins TRBV7-2 to TRBJ1-2; the D gene is possibly TRBD1 (5 bases). CDR3 length equals 15 residues. Germline CDR1 is SGHTA and CDR2 is FQGNSA. The ends were cut back, 5 bases at V and 1 base at J, with 14 bases in the middle. The CDR3 protein is CASSPNGGNNYGYTF. DNA of the CDR3: TGTGCCAGCAGCCCTAACGGGGGGAATAACTATGGCTACACCTTC.

The count of this clone is one. The CDR3 region is CASSLAVGTGELFF. For the CDR3, the DNA is TGTGCCAGCAGCTTGGCGGTAGGGACCGGGGAGCTGTTTTTT. The chain is built from TRBV5-5 and TRBJ2-2; D remains ambiguous. Germline V lookup: CDR1 SGHKS, CDR2 YYEKEE (reference sequence). CDR3 length: 14 residues. The V end lost 0 bases, the J end lost 5 bases, and 8 bases lay between the germline ends.

The genes are TRBV7-9 and TRBJ2-2; a possible D gene is TRBD2 (5 bases). Germline CDR1 and CDR2: SEHNR and FQNEAQ (reference sequence). V lost 5 bases and J 7 bases, leaving 20 bases between the germline ends. The CDR3 covers 16 residues. The CDR3 reads CASSPSRGLQHGELFF. CDR3 DNA sequence: TGTGCCAGCAGCCCAAGTCGCGGACTCCAACACGGGGAGCTGTTTTTT.

The rearrangement links TRBV28 to TRBJ2-7; D unclear. V was cut by 2 bases and J by 3 bases, with 2 bases left in between. This CDR3 is built from 11 residues. In germline, CDR1 is MDHEN, CDR2 SYDVKM. CDR3 sequence: CASSLGYEQYF. The CDR3 DNA sequence: TGTGCCAGCAGTTTAGGCTACGAGCAGTACTTC.

The chain employs TRBV11-2 and TRBJ2-7; D remains unclear. There are 13 residues in the CDR3. Germline V gene sequence: CDR1 SGHAT, CDR2 FQNNGV. The ends were cut back, 6 bases at V and 3 bases at J, with 12 bases in the middle. For the CDR3, the DNA is TGTGCCAGCAGTAAGGAGATAATCTACGAGCAGTACTTC. Protein: CASSKEIIYEQYF.

V usage is TRBV5-1 and J usage is TRBJ1-1; the D gene is possibly TRBD1 (5 bases). V lost 4 bases to trimming and J lost 0 bases, with 10 bases between them. This CDR3 is built from 14 residues. In germline, CDR1 is SGHRS, CDR2 YFSETQ. Here the CDR3 reads CASSAGTVNTEAFF. The CDR3 nucleotides read TGCGCCAGCAGCGCCGGGACGGTGAACACTGAAGCTTTCTTT.

The rearrangement uses TRBV7-9 and TRBJ1-2; a weak D match, TRBD1 (6 bases). The germline gives CDR1 SEHNR, CDR2 FQNEAQ (reference sequence). Trimming took off 4 bases at V and 2 bases at J, with 14 bases between the two ends. The CDR3 contains 15 residues. The chain's CDR3 is CASSSLLGQNYGYTF. The CDR3 DNA reads TGTGCCAGCAGCTCTCTCCTAGGACAGAACTATGGCTACACCTTC.

The genes are TRBV9 and TRBJ2-7; TRBD1 matches 7 bases. V was pared by 3 bases and J by 3 bases, with 3 bases of the junction left unmatched. The CDR3 loop spans 13 amino acids. Per germline, CDR1 SGDLS and CDR2 YYNGEE. The CDR3: CASSGGQHYEQYF. Written as DNA, the CDR3 is TGTGCCAGCAGCGGGGGACAGCACTACGAGCAGTACTTC.

V gene TRBV28 combines with J gene TRBJ1-2; D unclear. This CDR3 has 15 amino acids. CDR1 MDHEN and CDR2 SYDVKM come from the germline V gene. Trimming removed 5 bases from V and 4 bases from J, with 17 bases in between. This chain's CDR3 is CASSDTLQRVYGYTF. The CDR3 coding sequence is TGTGCCAGCAGTGATACCCTTCAAAGGGTCTATGGCTACACCTTC.

This chain uses TRBV9 with TRBJ1-2; no reliable D call. V was shortened by 7 bases and J by 4 bases, with 11 bases between the two germline ends. Germline CDR1 SGDLS, CDR2 YYNGEE. The CDR3 runs to 12 residues. For the CDR3, the DNA is TGTGCCAGCTCAAGAAAGACCTATGGCTACACCTTC. This translates into CASSRKTYGYTF.

V usage is TRBV6-1 and J usage is TRBJ2-2; TRBD2 is a possible D gene (6 bases). This CDR3 has 15 residues. Germline assignment: CDR1 MNHNS and CDR2 SASEGT. V lost 1 base to trimming and J lost 6 bases, with 12 bases between them. The CDR3 coding sequence is TGTGCCAGCAGTGAAGGGCTAGCGAGGGCCGGGGAGCTGTTTTTT. It yields the protein CASSEGLARAGELFF.

The chain carries TRBV28 and TRBJ2-7; D remains ambiguous. Germline CDR1 reads MDHEN; CDR2 reads SYDVKM. V shed 2 bases and J shed 5 bases, with 16 bases lying between them. CDR3 length equals 15 residues. Written as DNA, the CDR3 is TGTGCCAGCAGTTTAGGCACGGGCTTGGCAAACGAGCAGTACTTC. Encoded protein: CASSLGTGLANEQYF.

The chain recombines TRBV27 with TRBJ1-2, with TRBD1 as a possible D gene (5 bases). There are 14 residues in the CDR3. Germline CDR1 is MNHEY and CDR2 is SMNVEV (reference sequence). Trimming shortened V by 4 bases and J by 7 bases, and 16 bases separated the two germline ends. Written as DNA, the CDR3 is TGTGCCAGCAGTTACCGGGGGGGTGAGGGTGGCTACACCTTC. Protein sequence: CASSYRGGEGGYTF.

The chain combines TRBV5-1 with TRBJ2-7; perhaps TRBD1 as D (5 bases). The ends were cut back, 5 bases at V and 3 bases at J, with 12 bases in the middle. CDR1 and CDR2 (germline): SGHRS, YFSETQ. The CDR3 sequence is 13 residues long. The CDR3 loop is CASRPDRHYEQYF. The CDR3, as DNA: TGCGCCAGCAGACCCGACAGACACTACGAGCAGTACTTC.

The J gene is TRBJ1-1, the V gene TRBV5-6; 7 bases align to TRBD1. The V gene's germline CDR1 is SGHDT and CDR2 YYEEEE. The V and J ends lost 4 bases and 7 bases, in that order; junction bases with no gene match: 7. CDR3 size: 13 residues. The CDR3 DNA reads TGTGCCAGCAGCCTCGACAGGGACTATGAAGCTTTCTTT. Encoded protein: CASSLDRDYEAFF.

In this sample, this clone turned up once. The chain has TRBV13 and TRBJ2-3; TRBD2 agrees at 13 bases. Germline V CDR1 and CDR2: PRHDT, FYEKMQ (reference sequence). V dropped 6 bases and J dropped 5; count of bases not matched to a gene: 11. The CDR3 is 17 amino acids. The CDR3 protein is CASSSLAGGPKGDTQYF. CDR3 sequence (DNA): TGTGCCAGCAGTTCACTAGCGGGAGGGCCGAAAGGAGATACGCAGTATTTT.

This sequence joins TRBV9 and TRBJ2-3; 12 positions agree with TRBD2. CDR1 is SGDLS and CDR2 is YYNGEE in the germline V gene. Trimming removed 0 bases from V and 0 bases from J; junction bases left unmatched: 2. The CDR3 has 17 amino acids. The CDR3 DNA follows: TGTGCCAGCAGCGTAGCCGGGACTAGCGGGAGCACAGATACGCAGTATTTT. It codes for CASSVAGTSGSTDTQYF.

The rearrangement links TRBV6-6 to TRBJ2-1, with 8 bases identical to TRBD2. Trimming removed 2 bases from V and 10 bases from J; junction bases left unmatched: 4. CDR1 is MNHNY and CDR2 is SVGAGI in the germline V gene (reference sequence). The CDR3 has 13 amino acids. This CDR3 is CASSYVTSAEQFF. The CDR3 DNA follows: TGTGCCAGCAGTTACGTGACTAGCGCGGAGCAGTTCTTC.

The genes are TRBV6-1 and TRBJ1-2; the D gene is possibly TRBD1 (5 bases). Trimming removed 4 bases from V and 4 bases from J, with 10 bases in between. This CDR3 comprises 13 residues. The germline V gene encodes CDR1 MNHNS and CDR2 SASEGT. The CDR3: CASSVGLSYGYTF. CDR3 coding DNA: TGTGCCAGCAGTGTGGGACTCAGCTATGGCTACACCTTC.

The J gene is TRBJ1-3, the V gene TRBV6-1; the D gene is possibly TRBD1 (5 bases). From germline, CDR1 is MNHNS and CDR2 SASEGT. V lost 6 bases and J lost 5, with 17 bases in between. This CDR3 contains 15 residues. CDR3 coding DNA: TGTGCCAGCAGGCCGGGACCGATGGCCAGAAACACCATATATTTT. Protein: CASRPGPMARNTIYF.

J is TRBJ1-2 and V is TRBV4-2; TRBD1 might be the D (6 bases). With 0 bases removed from V and 4 bases from J, the gap between germline ends came to 12 bases. Germline loops: CDR1 LGHNA, CDR2 YNFKEQ. The CDR3 has 15 residues. CDR3 DNA sequence: TGTGCCAGCAGCCAAGACTCAGGGGCACTCTATGGCTACACCTTC. It yields the protein CASSQDSGALYGYTF.